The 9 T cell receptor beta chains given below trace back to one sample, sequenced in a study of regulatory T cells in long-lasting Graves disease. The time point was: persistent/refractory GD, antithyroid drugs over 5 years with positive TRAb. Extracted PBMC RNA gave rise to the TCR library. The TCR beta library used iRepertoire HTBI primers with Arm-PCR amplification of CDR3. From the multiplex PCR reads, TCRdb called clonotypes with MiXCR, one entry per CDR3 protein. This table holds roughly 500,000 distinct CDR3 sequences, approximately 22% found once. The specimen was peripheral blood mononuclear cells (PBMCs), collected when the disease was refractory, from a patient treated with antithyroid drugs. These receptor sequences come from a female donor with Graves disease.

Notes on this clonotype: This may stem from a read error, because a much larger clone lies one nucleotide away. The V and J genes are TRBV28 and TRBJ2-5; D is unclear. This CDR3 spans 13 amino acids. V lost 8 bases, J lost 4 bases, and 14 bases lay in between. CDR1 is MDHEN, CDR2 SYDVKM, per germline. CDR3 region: CASGLDRVETQYF. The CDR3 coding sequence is TGTGCCAGCGGTCTTGATCGGGTAGAGACCCAGTACTTC.

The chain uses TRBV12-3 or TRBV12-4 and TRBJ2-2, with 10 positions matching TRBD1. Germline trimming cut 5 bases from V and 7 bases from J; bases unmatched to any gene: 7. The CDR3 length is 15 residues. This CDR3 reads CASSPDRGRVGELFF. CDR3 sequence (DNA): TGTGCCAGCAGTCCCGACAGGGGGCGTGTCGGGGAGCTGTTTTTT.

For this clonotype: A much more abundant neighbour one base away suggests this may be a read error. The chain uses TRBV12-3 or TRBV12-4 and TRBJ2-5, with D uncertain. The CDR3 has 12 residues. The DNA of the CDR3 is TGTGCCAGCGGTTTCGTCCATGAGACCCAGTACTTC. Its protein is CASGFVHETQYF.

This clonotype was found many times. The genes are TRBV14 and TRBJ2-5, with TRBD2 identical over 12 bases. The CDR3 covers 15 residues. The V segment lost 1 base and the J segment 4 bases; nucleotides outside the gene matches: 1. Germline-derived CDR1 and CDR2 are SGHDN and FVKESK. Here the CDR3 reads CASSQGTSGIETQYF. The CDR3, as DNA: TGTGCCAGCAGCCAAGGGACTAGCGGGATAGAGACCCAGTACTTC.

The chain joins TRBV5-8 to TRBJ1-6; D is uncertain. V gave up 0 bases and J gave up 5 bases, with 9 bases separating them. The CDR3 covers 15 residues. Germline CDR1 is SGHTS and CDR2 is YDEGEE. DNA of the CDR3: TGTGCCAGCAGCTTGGAGTCCCTGGATAATTCACCCCTCCACTTT. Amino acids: CASSLESLDNSPLHF. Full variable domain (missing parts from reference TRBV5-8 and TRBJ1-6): EAGVTQSPTHLIKTRGQQATLRCSPISGHTSVYWYQQALGLGLQFLLWYDEGEERNRGNFPPRFSGRQFPNYSSELNVNALELEDSALYLCASSLESLDNSPLHFGNGTRLTVT.

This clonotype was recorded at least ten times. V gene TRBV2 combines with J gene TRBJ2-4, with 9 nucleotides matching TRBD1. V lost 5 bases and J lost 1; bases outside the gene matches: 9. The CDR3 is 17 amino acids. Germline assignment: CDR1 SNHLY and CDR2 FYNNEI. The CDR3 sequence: CASSPGTGRRAKNIQYF. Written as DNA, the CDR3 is TGTGCCAGCAGTCCTGGGACAGGGAGAAGGGCCAAAAACATTCAGTACTTC.

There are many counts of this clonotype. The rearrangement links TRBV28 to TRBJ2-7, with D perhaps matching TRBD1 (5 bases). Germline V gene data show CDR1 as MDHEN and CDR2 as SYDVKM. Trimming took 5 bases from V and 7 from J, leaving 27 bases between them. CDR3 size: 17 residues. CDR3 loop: CASSPISERTTGREQYF. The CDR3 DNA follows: TGTGCCAGCAGTCCCATCTCGGAACGTACTACAGGCAGGGAGCAGTACTTC.

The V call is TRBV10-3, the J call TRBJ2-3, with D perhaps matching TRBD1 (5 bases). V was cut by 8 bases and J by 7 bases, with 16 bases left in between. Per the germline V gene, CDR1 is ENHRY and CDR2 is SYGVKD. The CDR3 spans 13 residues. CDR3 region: CAIQLEAGNTQYF. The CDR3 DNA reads TGTGCCATCCAACTGGAAGCAGGGAATACGCAGTATTTT.

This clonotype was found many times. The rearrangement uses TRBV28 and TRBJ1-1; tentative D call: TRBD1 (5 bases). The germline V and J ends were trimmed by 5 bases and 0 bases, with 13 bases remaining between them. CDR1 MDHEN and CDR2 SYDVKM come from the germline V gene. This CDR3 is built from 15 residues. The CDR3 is CASSKGRPLNTEAFF. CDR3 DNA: TGTGCCAGCAGTAAGGGACGGCCCTTGAACACTGAAGCTTTCTTT.